Presented here are 2 T cell receptor beta chains from one specimen sequenced in a study of T cell responses to AZD1222 COVID-19 vaccine. This table comes from immunoSEQ multiplex PCR, and its TCRdb copy is limited to in-frame clones, with some not included. Here the sample spans 82,000 or so clones, 85% to 95% being singletons. Sample: peripheral blood, taken on day 0 of AZD1222 vaccination. Receptor source: an adult in good health.

The rearrangement links TRBV28 to TRBJ2-3; TRBD1 matches 8 bases. CDR1 MDHEN and CDR2 SYDVKM come from the germline V gene. The CDR3 is made up of 16 amino acids. The V segment lost 5 bases and the J segment 3 bases; nucleotides outside the gene matches: 10. CDR3 DNA: TGTGCCAGCAGTCTCTTAATGACAGGGGCTACAGATACGCAGTATTTT. Its translation is CASSLLMTGATDTQYF.

This chain links TRBV29-1 with TRBJ2-2; D may be TRBD1 (6 bases). Between the trimmed V and J ends, which lost 6 bases and 2 bases, there was a span of 16 bases. The CDR3 consists of 15 residues. Germline values: CDR1 SQVTM, CDR2 ANQGSEA. CDR3 amino acids: CSVRTGTTNTGELFF. In DNA form, the CDR3 reads TGCAGCGTCCGAACCGGGACAACCAACACCGGGGAGCTGTTTTTT.